The T cell receptor (beta chain) described here comes from a study of CD8+ T cells in alopecia areata. This clone turned up a few times. Extracted from the samples, RNA was reverse transcribed into cDNA to serve as the sequencing template. The repertoire was sequenced with immunoSEQ multiplex PCR; TCRdb's copy has only in-frame clones and lacks some. The repertoire holds about 200,000 clones, with 50% to 60% as singletons. The CDR3 covers 11 residues. Trimming shortened V by 6 bases and J by 8 bases, and 10 bases separated the two germline ends. Treatment noted: oral pan-JAK inhibitor, 5-10 mg twice daily.

This material consisted of CD4+ T cells sorted from blood, taken at week 4, from a patient treated with tofacitinib. The sequence was obtained from a human donor with alopecia areata. The V call is TRBV23-1, the J call TRBJ1-2; D gene unclear. TRBV23-1 is an ORF for which the function is uncertain. CDR3 protein: CASSPGFGYTF. CDR3 in DNA: TGCGCCAGCAGCCCTGGTTTCGGCTACACCTTC.